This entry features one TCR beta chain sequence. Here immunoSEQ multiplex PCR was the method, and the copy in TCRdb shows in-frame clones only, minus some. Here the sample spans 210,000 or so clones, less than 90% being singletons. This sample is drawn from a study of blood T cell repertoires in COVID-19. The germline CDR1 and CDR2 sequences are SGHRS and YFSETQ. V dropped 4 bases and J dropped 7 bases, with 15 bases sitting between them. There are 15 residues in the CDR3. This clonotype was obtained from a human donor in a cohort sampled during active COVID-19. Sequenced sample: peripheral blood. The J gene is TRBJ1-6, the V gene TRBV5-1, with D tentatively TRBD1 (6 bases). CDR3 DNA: TGCGCCAGCAGCACGAACGACAGGCGAAATTCACCCCTCCACTTT. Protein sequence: CASSTNDRRNSPLHF.